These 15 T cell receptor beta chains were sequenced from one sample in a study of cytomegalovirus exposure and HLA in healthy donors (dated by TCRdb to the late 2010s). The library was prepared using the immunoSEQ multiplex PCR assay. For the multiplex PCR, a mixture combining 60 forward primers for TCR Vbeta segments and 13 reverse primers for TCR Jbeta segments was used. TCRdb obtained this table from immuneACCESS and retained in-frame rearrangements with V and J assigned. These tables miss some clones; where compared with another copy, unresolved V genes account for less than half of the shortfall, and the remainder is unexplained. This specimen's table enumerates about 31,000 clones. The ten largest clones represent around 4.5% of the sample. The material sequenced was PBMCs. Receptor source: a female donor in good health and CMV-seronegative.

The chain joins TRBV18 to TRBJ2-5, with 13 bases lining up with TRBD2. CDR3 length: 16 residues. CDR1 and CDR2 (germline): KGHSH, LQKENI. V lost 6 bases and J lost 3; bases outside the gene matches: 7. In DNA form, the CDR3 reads TGTGCCAGCTCGACGACTAGCGGGGGGCCCGAAGAGACCCAGTACTTC. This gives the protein CASSTTSGGPEETQYF.

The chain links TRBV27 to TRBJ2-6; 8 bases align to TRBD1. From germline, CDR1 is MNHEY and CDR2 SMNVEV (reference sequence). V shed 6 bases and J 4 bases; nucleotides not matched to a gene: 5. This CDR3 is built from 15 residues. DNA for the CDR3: TGTGCCAGCAGCCGACAGGGGTCCGGGGCCAACGTCCTGACTTTC. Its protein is CASSRQGSGANVLTF.

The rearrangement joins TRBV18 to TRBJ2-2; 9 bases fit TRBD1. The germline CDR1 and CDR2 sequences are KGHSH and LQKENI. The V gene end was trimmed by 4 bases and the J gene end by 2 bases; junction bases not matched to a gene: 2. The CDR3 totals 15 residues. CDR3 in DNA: TGTGCCAGCTCACAGGGACAGGGCAACACCGGGGAGCTGTTTTTT. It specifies CASSQGQGNTGELFF.

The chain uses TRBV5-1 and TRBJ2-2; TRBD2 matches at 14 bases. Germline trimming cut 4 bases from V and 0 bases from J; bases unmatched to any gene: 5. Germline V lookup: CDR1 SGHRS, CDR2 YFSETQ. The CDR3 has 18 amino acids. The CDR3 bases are TGCGCCAGCAGCCGGGGACTAGCGGGGGAGACGAACACCGGGGAGCTGTTTTTT. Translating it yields CASSRGLAGETNTGELFF.

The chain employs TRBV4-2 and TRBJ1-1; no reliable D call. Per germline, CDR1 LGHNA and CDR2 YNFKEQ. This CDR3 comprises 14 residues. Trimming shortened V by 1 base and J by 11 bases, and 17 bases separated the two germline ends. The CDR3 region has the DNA TGTGCCAGCAGCCAAGTGTCCGGGAGTCCCTACGCTTTCTTT. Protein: CASSQVSGSPYAFF.

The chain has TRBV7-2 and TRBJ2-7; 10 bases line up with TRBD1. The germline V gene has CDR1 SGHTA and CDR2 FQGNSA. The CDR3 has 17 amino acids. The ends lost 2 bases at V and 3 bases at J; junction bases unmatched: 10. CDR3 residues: CASSLLAGTGEHYEQYF. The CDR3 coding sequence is TGTGCCAGCAGCTTATTGGCCGGGACAGGGGAGCACTACGAGCAGTACTTC.

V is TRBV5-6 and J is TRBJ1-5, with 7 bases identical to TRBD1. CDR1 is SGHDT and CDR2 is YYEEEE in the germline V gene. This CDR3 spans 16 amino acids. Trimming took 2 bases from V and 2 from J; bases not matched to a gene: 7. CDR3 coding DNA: TGTGCCAGCAGCTTCCTGGGCACAGGGGGCAATCAGCCCCAGCATTTT. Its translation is CASSFLGTGGNQPQHF.

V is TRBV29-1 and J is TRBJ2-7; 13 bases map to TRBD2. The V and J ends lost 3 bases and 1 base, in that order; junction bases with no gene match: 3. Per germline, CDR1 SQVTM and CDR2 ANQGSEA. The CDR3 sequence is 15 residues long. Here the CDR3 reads CSVEGLAGQSYEQYF. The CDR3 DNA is TGCAGCGTTGAGGGACTAGCGGGGCAGTCCTACGAGCAGTACTTC.

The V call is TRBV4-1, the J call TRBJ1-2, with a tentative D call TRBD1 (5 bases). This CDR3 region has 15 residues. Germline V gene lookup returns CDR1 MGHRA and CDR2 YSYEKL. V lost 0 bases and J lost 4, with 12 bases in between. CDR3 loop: CASSQEGVMGYGYTF. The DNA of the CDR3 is TGCGCCAGCAGCCAAGAAGGGGTAATGGGCTATGGCTACACCTTC.

This chain's CDR3 is CASSVTKRSTDTQYF. The CDR3 DNA reads as TGTGCCAGCAGTGTAACTAAGCGCAGCACAGATACGCAGTATTTT. The V call is TRBV25-1, the J call TRBJ2-3; D is unclear. The germline CDR1 and CDR2 sequences are MGHDK and SYGVNS. The V end was cut by 4 bases, the J end by 0 bases, with 11 bases between. This CDR3 has 15 amino acids.

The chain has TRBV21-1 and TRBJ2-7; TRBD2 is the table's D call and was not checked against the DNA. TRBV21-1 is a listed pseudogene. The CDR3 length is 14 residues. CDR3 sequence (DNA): TGTGCCAACTACCCTGAGGGCCAACACTACGAGCAGTACTTC. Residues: CANYPEGQHYEQYF.

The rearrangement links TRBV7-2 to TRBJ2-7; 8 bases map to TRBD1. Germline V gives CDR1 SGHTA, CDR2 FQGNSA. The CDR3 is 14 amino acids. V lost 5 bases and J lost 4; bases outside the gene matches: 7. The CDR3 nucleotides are TGTGCCAGCAGCCGAGGACAGGGAGCATACGAGCAGTACTTC. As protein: CASSRGQGAYEQYF.

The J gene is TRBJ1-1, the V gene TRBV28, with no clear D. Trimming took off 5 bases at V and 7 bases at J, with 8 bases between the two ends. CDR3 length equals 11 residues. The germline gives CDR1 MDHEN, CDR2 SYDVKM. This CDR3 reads CASSTTNEAFF. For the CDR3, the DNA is TGTGCCAGCAGTACAACCAATGAAGCTTTCTTT.

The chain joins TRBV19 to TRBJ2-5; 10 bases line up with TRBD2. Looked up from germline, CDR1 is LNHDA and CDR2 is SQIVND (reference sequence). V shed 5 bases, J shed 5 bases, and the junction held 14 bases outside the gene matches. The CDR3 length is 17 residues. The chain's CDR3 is CASSWIASGGAGETQYF. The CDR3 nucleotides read TGTGCCAGTAGTTGGATCGCAAGCGGGGGGGCCGGGGAGACCCAGTACTTC.

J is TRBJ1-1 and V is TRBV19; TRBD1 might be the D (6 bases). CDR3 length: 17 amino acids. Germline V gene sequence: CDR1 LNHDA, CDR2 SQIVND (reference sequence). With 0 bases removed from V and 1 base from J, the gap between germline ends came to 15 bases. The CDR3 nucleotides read TGTGCCAGTAGTATAGATCGCCAGGGGCCTCGGAACACTGAAGCTTTCTTT. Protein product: CASSIDRQGPRNTEAFF.